This T cell receptor (beta chain) was recorded in a study of cytomegalovirus exposure and HLA in healthy donors (dated by TCRdb to the late 2010s). Study-wide context: An earlier analysis of more than 550 of the donors reported 276 Gb of sequence data and around 120 million unique TCR beta sequences obtained from about 179 million T cells. An early release covering just under 650 HLA-typed donors comprised about 310 gigabases of sequencing data and 65 million to 100 million unique TCR sequences. Of the roughly 400 genotyped donors, over 70% fell in the genetic ancestry cluster associated with self-reported Caucasian donors. The aim of the study was to test whether cataloging public T cell receptors could identify signatures of past pathogen exposure. Using immunosequencing, the study profiled T cell repertoires from about 650 subjects and related those repertoires to cytomegalovirus serostatus. Along with the approximately 700-subject first cohort, a separate validation cohort of over a hundred different subjects was used. The study combined high-throughput TCR immunosequencing, statistical association of individual TCRs with disease status, and machine learning to predict cytomegalovirus infection status. A later analysis re-examined previously published TCR beta repertoires from over 500 donors and added high-resolution HLA genotyping to investigate patterns of TCR occurrence. In the later analysis, no new phenotypic data were used to find candidate immune exposures; instead, reliance was placed on TCR beta sequences and their occurrence across donors. To decide whether each TCR beta V gene segment behaved as functional or pseudogenic, an earlier analysis of 587 of the donors relied on high-throughput TCR beta sequencing. Donor age, sex, ethnicity and CMV serostatus were collected together with the repertoire data. A later genetic analysis used genome-wide SNP genotypes for about 60% of the roughly 670 donors, treating that subset as a discovery cohort. Every repertoire in the discovery cohort had been generated on one and the same sequencing platform. Both class I and class II loci were covered by HLA typing, at four-digit resolution. Typing coverage varied by locus: about 620-630 donors for A, B, C, DRB1 and DQB1; approximately 560 for DQA1; over 600 for DPA1; around 450 for DPB1. Four or five DR-DQ haplotypes were handled as single units for association and clustering because linkage in the cohort was strong. Among about 410 genotyped donors of the cohort, an average of around 220,000 unique TCR beta nucleotide sequences was sequenced per donor, of which about 18% were non-productive. Study-level results and caveats: A cluster of highly shared sequence variants was judged likely to represent a technical artifact of the sequencing pipeline. Some IMGT-functional V segments, including TRBV6-2 and TRBV6-3, could not be distinguished by the 87-base-pair reads and were therefore excluded. Linkage disequilibrium might explain the correlated functional status among segregating V segments, but an unknown experimental factor could not be excluded. Across donors, most TCR sequences were observed very rarely, whereas some public TCRs were present in many individuals. In this cohort, only TCR beta chains were sequenced, and detectable features were limited by the absence of alpha or paired-chain data. A later analysis found that TCR association rates varied across HLA loci, with DRB1 alleles showing the most associated TCRs and HLA-C alleles the fewest. A later analysis associated 16,951 TCR beta sequences with specific HLA alleles at a false discovery rate of 0.05. Strong co-occurrence of HLA alleles, especially DR and DQ, made assigning TCR associations to individual alleles difficult. The earlier analysis of around 600 of the donors excluded some 16 rarely observed V segments, including chromosome 9 orphons, because counts were too low. HLA typing was unavailable for some donors at each locus, so association tests used only the typed subset. A later analysis reported that several top co-occurrence clusters appeared linked to parvovirus B19, influenza, CMV and Epstein-Barr virus. Compared with equally common non-associated chains, HLA-associated TCR beta chains in a later analysis were more clonally expanded and had lower generation probabilities. A few of the identified cytomegalovirus-associated TCR beta chains were confirmed in vitro to be specific for cytomegalovirus antigens. In both the original and validation cohorts, the classifier was reported to diagnose cytomegalovirus status with high specificity and sensitivity. V-gene and J-gene trimming of TCR beta chains was associated with a missense DCLRE1C variant in a later genetic analysis, and the association was replicated in an independent cohort. Roughly uniform sequencing depth across donors was assumed in presence/absence analyses, although this assumption may not hold. Compared with the roughly 670-donor mean, donors in an Asian-associated ancestry cluster had fewer N-insertions in productive TCRs, according to a later genetic analysis. Immune exposure information for the cohort was limited to CMV serostatus. A total of 164 TCR beta chains were listed by the study as associated with cytomegalovirus. Most CMV-associated TCR beta chains appeared to be HLA-restricted in a later analysis, and the HLA associations seemed to be driven largely by CMV exposure. In an earlier analysis of 587 of the donors, most TCR beta V segments were observed in productive rearrangements about 87% or about 30% of the time, broadly matching IMGT annotations. A further reported finding was that TCR beta sequences accurately predicted the HLA-A and HLA-B alleles for most subjects in the first cohort. The authors suggested that the approach could potentially be generalized to other disease states and immunological phenotypes.

The library was obtained by the immunoSEQ multiplex PCR assay. The multiplex PCR relied on a mix of 60 forward primers for TCR Vbeta segments and 13 reverse primers for TCR Jbeta segments. A multiplex PCR assay on genomic DNA amplified the CDR3 region of rearranged TCR beta genes. The Illumina HiSeq System was used to sequence the amplified TCR beta libraries as 87-base-pair reads. From the authors' description of their analysis: A later analysis counted approximately 76 million unique TCR beta chains across the 650 to 800 repertoires, and some 11 million of these chains were shared by at least two donors. To remove PCR and sequencing errors, raw reads were error-corrected and collapsed into unique sequences using a nearest-neighbor algorithm that merged closely related sequences. Alignment of CDR3 sequences to IMGT reference sequences was used to assign V, D and J gene segments. For a sequence to be retained, a match of at least six nucleotides was required to both a V gene segment and a J gene segment. A rearrangement counted as productive if the CDR3 had no stop codons and remained in frame with V and J, and every other rearrangement counted as non-productive. Following IMGT convention, CDR3 was defined as the stretch from the second conserved V-encoded cysteine to the conserved J-encoded phenylalanine. The earlier analysis of a few hundred of the donors excluded any sequence lacking an unambiguous match to a single V gene segment. In an earlier analysis of more than 500 of the donors, a V segment was called functional when productive rearrangements were above 56.7%, and segregating when the standard deviation between donors exceeded 5%. A statistical classification framework was built to diagnose cytomegalovirus status from the catalog of TCR beta chain sequences. V and J gene assignment, in a later analysis, came from comparing TCR nucleotide sequences with IMGT/GENE-DB human TR gene sequences. Using the TCRdist pipeline, a later analysis assigned CDR3 sequences along with most-parsimonious VDJ recombination scenarios. In a later analysis, each TCR beta chain was defined by its CDR3 amino acid sequence together with its V-gene family, and reads lacking a unique V-gene family were excluded. In a later analysis, 450 to 600 highly shared, low-generation-probability nucleotide sequences were removed to address suspected cross-contamination and a sequencing artifact. In a later analysis, a clonal expansion index was calculated for each public chain from normalized within-repertoire ranks of inferred template counts. In a later analysis, generation probabilities were computed using a VDJ recombination model fitted to out-of-frame rearrangements, and the results were checked against IGoR. Hypergeometric tests were used in a later analysis to score TCR-TCR, TCR-HLA and TCR-CMV co-occurrence, with a repertoire-size bias correction applied to the TCR pairs. False discovery rates were estimated in a later analysis by permuting HLA or CMV assignments 20 times. In a later analysis, co-occurring TCRs were grouped using DBSCAN, with TCRdist sequence similarity added in when clustering inside HLA-allele-positive subsets. Co-occurrence clustering excluded repertoires with fewer than 30,000 or more than 120,000 public chains, plus five with anomalous nucleotide sharing. In TCRdb, the immuneACCESS table is reduced to in-frame sequences with V and J assigned. These tables do not hold every clone; where another copy was compared, an unresolved V gene accounts for under half, and the others remain unexplained. D and trimming were read from the DNA, whereas the V and J calls and clone size are those reported in that table. Here the sample has 30,000 to 40,000 clones; about 67% occur a single time. The ten largest clonotypes hold roughly 9.1% of the sample.

In the case of this clone: The specificity of this receptor is unknown. It has no much larger one-base neighbor in the sample; base qualities were not kept.

From its cysteine to its phenylalanine, the CDR3 spans 13 amino acids. Only the CDR3 DNA stays, 39 bases, in frame from base 1. Reading the germline V gene (reference sequence) gives CDR1 SEHNR and CDR2 FQNEAQ. V is cut by 4 bases and J by 0 bases, and the space between the germline ends is 6 bases. In total, approximately 690 healthy bone marrow donors made up the cohort. At the time of sampling, all cohort members were nominally healthy, though unrecorded immune exposures were likely present. The donor was CMV seropositive and belonged to the group of more than 250 seropositive cohort members. Each donor provided a peripheral blood sample, and peripheral blood mononuclear cells were used for TCR beta sequencing. Genomic DNA was extracted from the blood cell samples with the Qiagen DNeasy Blood Extraction Kit.

This sequence was found in a man aged 40-50 years in good health and CMV-seropositive. Sequencing was done on a sample of PBMCs. The rearrangement combines TRBV7-9 with TRBJ1-1; the D gene identity is not certain. The CDR3 in this case is CASSSTMNTEAFF. The nucleotide sequence reads as follows: TGTGCCAGCAGCTCTACCATGAACACTGAAGCTTTCTTT. The reference TRBV7-9 and TRBJ1-1 proteins fill in what lies around the CDR3, so the full variable domain reads DTGVSQNPRHKITKRGQNVTFRCDPISEHNRLYWYRQTLGQGPEFLTYFQNEAQLEKSRLLSDRFSAERPKGSFSTLEIQRTEQGDSAMYLCASSSTMNTEAFFGQGTRLTVV.